The 8 T cell receptor beta chains presented below share a single source sample, sequenced in a study of radiation and T cells in renal cell carcinoma. Time point reported: blood 4 weeks post-SBRT, at nephrectomy. Treatment reported: 15 Gy SBRT to primary tumor, nephrectomy 4 weeks later. The method was immunoSEQ multiplex PCR; TCRdb's version includes in-frame clones alone and lacks a portion of them. Here the sample spans around 180,000 clones, roughly 90% being singletons. Sequences were derived from blood, sampled from a patient whose treatment included radiotherapy and nephrectomy. Receptors were obtained from a woman in her 50s with renal cell carcinoma.

In this sample, this clone turned up once. The genes are TRBV19 and TRBJ1-4, with 8 bases fitting TRBD1. This CDR3 contains 15 residues. With 5 bases clipped from V and 5 bases from J, the junction kept 7 bases outside the gene matches. Germline CDR1 LNHDA, CDR2 SQIVND (reference sequence). CDR3 sequence (DNA): TGTGCCAGTAGTTTTCGGACAGGGAGGAATGAAAAACTGTTTTTT. Its translation: CASSFRTGRNEKLFF.

V gene TRBV19 combines with J gene TRBJ2-3; 11 bases are shared with TRBD2. V lost 7 bases and J lost 0; bases outside the gene matches: 15. From germline, CDR1 is LNHDA and CDR2 SQIVND (reference sequence). The CDR3 contains 19 residues. This CDR3 is CASNSVGLAGGRSTDTQYF. Written as DNA, the CDR3 is TGTGCCAGTAATTCTGTCGGGCTAGCGGGGGGTCGAAGCACAGATACGCAGTATTTT.

The rearrangement links TRBV6-1 to TRBJ2-7, with D possibly being TRBD1 (5 bases). Trimming cost V 6 bases and J 4 bases, with 13 bases left between them. CDR3 length equals 13 residues. CDR1 is MNHNS, CDR2 SASEGT, per germline. DNA of the CDR3: TGTGCCAGCAGGAAAAGGGGCGAATACGAGCAGTACTTC. Translated, it gives CASRKRGEYEQYF.

V gene TRBV6-5 combines with J gene TRBJ1-1; D gene unclear. CDR3 length: 15 residues. The germline gives CDR1 MNHEY, CDR2 SVGAGI. V was pared by 4 bases and J by 10 bases, with 22 bases between. CDR3 nucleotides: TGTGCCAGCAGTTTGTCGCGCGGGTCGTGGTCAGGAGCTTTCTTT. Its translation is CASSLSRGSWSGAFF.

The gene calls are TRBV2 and TRBJ1-1, with 7 bases fitting TRBD1. The CDR3 length is 14 residues. V lost 4 bases and J lost 5; bases outside the gene matches: 7. The germline CDR1 and CDR2 sequences are SNHLY and FYNNEI. The CDR3, as DNA: TGTGCCAGCAGTGGAGGTGACAGGGTAACTGAAGCTTTCTTT. Amino acid sequence: CASSGGDRVTEAFF.

V usage is TRBV19 and J usage is TRBJ1-1, with D perhaps matching TRBD1 (6 bases). Trimming pared 4 bases from V and 11 bases from J, leaving 20 bases between. The germline CDR1 and CDR2 sequences are LNHDA and SQIVND (reference sequence). The CDR3 extends over 14 amino acids. The CDR3 sequence is CASSNAGDVGTAFF. CDR3 nucleotide sequence: TGTGCCAGTAGTAATGCAGGGGACGTGGGAACGGCTTTCTTT. Based on the CDR3 plus reference TRBV19 and TRBJ1-1, the full variable domain is DGGITQSPKYLFRKEGQNVTLSCEQNLNHDAMYWYRQDPGQGLRLIYYSQIVNDFQKGDIAEGYSVSREKKESFPLTVTSAQKNPTAFYLCASSNAGDVGTAFFGQGTRLTVV.

The sample holds a few counts of this clone. CDR3 in amino acids: CSVLGSYGYTF. CDR3 bases: TGCAGCGTTCTAGGGAGCTATGGCTACACCTTC. The J gene is TRBJ1-2, the V gene TRBV29-1; D is uncertain. The CDR3 has 11 amino acids. Germline V lookup: CDR1 SQVTM, CDR2 ANQGSEA. V gave up 5 bases and J gave up 4 bases, with 8 bases separating them.

The V call is TRBV19, the J call TRBJ1-6; a possible D gene is TRBD1 (6 bases). Germline V gives CDR1 LNHDA, CDR2 SQIVND (reference sequence). V was cut by 5 bases and J by 12 bases, with 17 bases left in between. The CDR3 totals 14 residues. CDR3 protein: CASSSQDSSEPLHF. The CDR3 DNA follows: TGTGCCAGTAGTTCACAGGACAGCTCGGAACCCCTCCACTTT.